This TCR beta chain was profiled in a study of naive and memory T cell subsets. The beta constant-region primer was an equimolar mix of two oligonucleotides covering TRBC1 and TRBC2. TCRdb re-analysed the UMI-ligation and nested PCR reads in MiXCR, keeping a single row per CDR3 protein. This table holds approximately 27,000 distinct CDR3 sequences, roughly 10% found once. The CDR3 is 14 residues long. V lost 9 bases, J lost 0 bases, and 9 bases lay in between. Germline V gene lookup returns CDR1 LNHDA and CDR2 SQIVND (reference sequence). V usage is TRBV19 and J usage is TRBJ1-6; D is unresolved. The TCR comes from a human donor in good health. Sequenced: effector memory CD4+ T cells from blood. The subset is: effector memory, CD45RA- CD27-. CDR3 region: CASTMSSYNSPLHF. The DNA for the CDR3 is TGTGCCAGCACCATGAGCTCCTATAATTCACCCCTCCACTTT.